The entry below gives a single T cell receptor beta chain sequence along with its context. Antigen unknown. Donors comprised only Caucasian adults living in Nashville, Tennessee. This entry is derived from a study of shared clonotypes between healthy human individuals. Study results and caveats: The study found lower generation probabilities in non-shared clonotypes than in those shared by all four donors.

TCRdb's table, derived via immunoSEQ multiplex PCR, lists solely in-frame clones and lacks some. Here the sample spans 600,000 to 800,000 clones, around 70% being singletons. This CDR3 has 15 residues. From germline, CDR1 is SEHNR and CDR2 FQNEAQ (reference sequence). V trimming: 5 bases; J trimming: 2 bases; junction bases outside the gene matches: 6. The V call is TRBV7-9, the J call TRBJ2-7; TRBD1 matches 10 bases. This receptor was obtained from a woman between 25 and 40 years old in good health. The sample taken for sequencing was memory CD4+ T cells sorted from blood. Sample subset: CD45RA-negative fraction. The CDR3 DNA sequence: TGTGCCAGCAGCCAAGCGGGGACAGGGGCCTACGAGCAGTACTTC. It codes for CASSQAGTGAYEQYF.